This TCR beta chain appears in the sequencing data of a study of T cell responses to AZD1222 COVID-19 vaccine. Method: immunoSEQ multiplex PCR; TCRdb's copy keeps in-frame clones and lacks some. There are some 140,000 clones in the sample; about 90% occur only once, and approximately 5.1% lies in the top ten. Study outcomes and limitations: Close to half of all spike-specific TCRs reportedly target regions of the variants that are unmutated. Dominant at 160-218 and 743-854, vaccine-associated CD4 TCRs also spanned spike.

Of note for this clone: The antigen remains undetermined.

The source material was peripheral blood, sampled on day 0 of MenACWY control vaccination. The sequence came from an adult in good health.

This chain's CDR3 is CASSLDAGKSQPQHF. The DNA of the CDR3 is TGTGCCAGCAGCTTAGATGCCGGGAAGAGTCAGCCCCAGCATTTT. The V call is TRBV7-2, the J call TRBJ1-5; D is ambiguous. CDR1 and CDR2 from the germline V gene are SGHTA and FQGNSA. The CDR3 is made up of 15 amino acids. V was trimmed by 1 base and J by 6 bases, leaving 13 bases between them. Based on the CDR3 plus reference TRBV7-2 and TRBJ1-5, the full variable domain is GAGVSQSPSNKVTEKGKDVELRCDPISGHTALYWYRQSLGQGLEFLIYFQGNSAPDKSGLPSDRFSAERTGGSVSTLTIQRTQQEDSAVYLCASSLDAGKSQPQHFGDGTRLSIL.